This TCR beta chain was captured by sequencing in a study of OX40 agonist ivuxolimab in advanced cancers. The study's findings and limits: CD4+ and CD8+ T cells in blood underwent clonal expansion by week 6 at 0.1 to 3.0 mg/kg.

This clone appeared once. Its target is unknown. The CDR3 runs 16 residues. Germline assignment: CDR1 LNHDA and CDR2 SQIVND (reference sequence). V lost 1 base and J lost 2, with 9 bases in between. Using immunoSEQ multiplex PCR, the repertoire was profiled, and TCRdb retains in-frame clones only, with some absent. The repertoire holds nearly 85,000 clones, approximately 87% seen once, with more than 0.7% in the top ten. This TCR came from an adult with an advanced solid tumor such as melanoma, head and neck, liver or kidney cancer. V and J are TRBV19 and TRBJ2-6; D remains unclear. Sample: CD4+ or CD8+ T cells sorted from blood, taken in a trial of the OX40 agonist ivuxolimab. The CDR3 here is CASSIAGSAGANVLTF. In DNA, the CDR3 is TGTGCCAGTAGTATAGCAGGATCGGCTGGGGCCAACGTCCTGACTTTC. Using reference TRBV19 and TRBJ2-6 for the parts outside the CDR3, the full variable domain is DGGITQSPKYLFRKEGQNVTLSCEQNLNHDAMYWYRQDPGQGLRLIYYSQIVNDFQKGDIAEGYSVSREKKESFPLTVTSAQKNPTAFYLCASSIAGSAGANVLTFGAGSRLTVL.